This T cell receptor beta chain was found in a study of T-cell memory formation after mild COVID-19. Study results and caveats: Second-wave clones that peaked on day 37 lacked confirmed SARS-CoV-2 specificity.

TCRdb passed the 5' RACE reads through MiXCR, listing each CDR3 protein once. The repertoire holds more than 400,000 distinct CDR3 sequences, 15% to 20% seen once, with 9% to 15% in the top ten. Germline CDR1 reads KGHSH; CDR2 reads LQKENI. The CDR3 covers 19 residues. V was clipped by 6 bases and J by 9 bases, with 33 bases between them. The sample holds one count of this clonotype. Its specificity is not known. This TCR was sampled from an adult woman who had mild COVID-19 (a few samples of this study predate the infection). Cell type and time point are not known. V is TRBV18 and J is TRBJ2-1; D is possibly TRBD1 (6 bases). Specimen: PBMCs or a T cell subset sorted from them (not recorded which). The CDR3, as DNA: TGTGCCAGCTCTTCTGGACAGAAACTAGTAGGGGGAGAGGTCGGTGAGCAGTTCTTC. Protein: CASSSGQKLVGGEVGEQFF.